This TCR beta chain was recorded in a study of beta chain features in type 1 diabetes. About the study: The examined sorted cells totaled fewer than 110,000,000 across samples. Whole-study results and caveats: In every one of the four CD4+ subsets, TCRB CDR3s were moderately but significantly shorter in Type 1 diabetes patients. Naive, central memory and regulatory TCRB repertoires appeared more similar among patients than healthy donors.

Every isolated RNA sample was fully reverse transcribed, so sequencing captured expressed TCRB transcripts. Using immunoSEQ multiplex PCR, the repertoire was profiled, and TCRdb retains in-frame clones only, with some absent. Here the sample spans 640,000 or so clones, 11% to 15% being singletons. The table lists this clone with a few counts. What it recognizes is unknown. The TCR was taken from a man aged 18 to 30 with type 1 diabetes. The sample taken for sequencing was naive CD4+ T cells from blood.

CDR3 sequence (DNA): TGCGCCAGCAGCCACCGGGACAGGGCCACTGAAGCTTTCTTT. This translates into CASSHRDRATEAFF. The chain joins TRBV4-3 to TRBJ1-1, with 9 positions matching TRBD1. Germline CDR1 reads LGHNA; CDR2 reads YSLEER. V shed 3 bases and J 4 bases; nucleotides not matched to a gene: 3. This CDR3 comprises 14 residues.